This T cell receptor (beta chain) stems from a study of blood T cell repertoires in COVID-19. As for the study in general: Italy, Spain and the United States were the sources of the convalescent and acute COVID-19 samples. T cells, B-cell-depleted T cells, or PBMCs supplied cDNA or gDNA.

Original handling: Counts of nucleated cells, estimated from reference gene primer amplification, were obtained. Clones were read by immunoSEQ multiplex PCR, and TCRdb kept only the in-frame ones, dropping some. The V and J calls and the clone size are those of that table, but D and trimming were determined from the DNA. Counted here are approximately 270,000 clones, around nine tenths occurring once; the ten biggest clones make up over 8%. Trimming removed 5 bases at V and 0 bases at J, with 14 bases between. CDR1 is MDHEN, CDR2 SYDVKM, per germline. The CDR3 runs 16 residues. This clone came up a few times.

The sequence came from a man between 40 and 49 years old with active or convalescent COVID-19. Sequenced sample: peripheral blood. The V call is TRBV28, the J call TRBJ1-5, with D possibly TRBD1 on 6 matching bases. CDR3 DNA sequence: TGTGCCAGCAGTCCCGGACAGATCGTTAGCAATCAGCCCCAGCATTTT. This translates into CASSPGQIVSNQPQHF.